Presented here are 26 T cell receptor beta chains from one specimen sequenced in a study of identifying expanded T cells in peripheral blood. Measured with immunoSEQ multiplex PCR; TCRdb has only the in-frame clones, and not every one. The table lists around 75,000 clones, 85% to 90% of them singletons. The sample was blood. These receptors were taken from a person aged 18-69 years in good health.

The chain has TRBV7-3 and TRBJ2-1; 13 bases agree with TRBD2. Germline V CDR1 and CDR2: SGHTA, FQGTGA. This CDR3 has 15 residues. The junction had 5 bases not matched to a gene; V was cut back by 5 bases and J by 7 bases. The CDR3 region is CASSLGLAGNNEQFF. CDR3 bases: TGTGCCAGCAGCCTGGGACTAGCGGGAAATAATGAGCAGTTCTTC.

The chain joins TRBV6-1 to TRBJ2-7; D might be TRBD1 (6 bases). V dropped 0 bases and J dropped 1 base, with 16 bases sitting between them. CDR1 MNHNS and CDR2 SASEGT come from the germline V gene. The CDR3 runs to 17 residues. This CDR3 reads CASSEALSGVRSYEQYF. In nucleotides, the CDR3 is TGTGCCAGCAGTGAAGCGCTTTCAGGGGTTAGGTCCTACGAGCAGTACTTC.

This chain uses TRBV28 with TRBJ1-5, with D hard to call. The V end was cut by 1 base, the J end by 7 bases, with 8 bases between. The CDR3 is 13 residues long. CDR1 is MDHEN, CDR2 SYDVKM, per germline. As DNA, the CDR3 is TGTGCCAGCAGTTTATTGGGGAACCAGCCCCAGCATTTT. Amino acids: CASSLLGNQPQHF.

The chain links TRBV9 to TRBJ2-1, with D possibly matching TRBD2 (5 bases). The CDR3 loop spans 15 amino acids. CDR1 SGDLS and CDR2 YYNGEE come from the germline V gene. Between the trimmed V and J ends, which lost 0 bases and 0 bases, there was a span of 7 bases. The CDR3 coding sequence is TGTGCCAGCAGCGTAGTGGACTTCTCCTACAATGAGCAGTTCTTC. Encoded protein: CASSVVDFSYNEQFF.

V usage is TRBV7-8 and J usage is TRBJ1-5, with a weak D call TRBD1 (5 bases). The CDR3 is made up of 15 amino acids. The V and J ends lost 5 bases and 2 bases respectively, with 13 bases between them. Germline CDR1 is SGHVS and CDR2 is FQNEAQ. The CDR3 region is CASSPVGGGNQPQHF. The CDR3 DNA sequence: TGTGCCAGCAGCCCAGTGGGGGGTGGCAATCAGCCCCAGCATTTT.

The chain recombines TRBV27 with TRBJ1-5, with D tentatively TRBD1 (5 bases). Germline-derived CDR1 and CDR2 are MNHEY and SMNVEV (reference sequence). This CDR3 spans 17 amino acids. V was cut by 2 bases and J by 5 bases, with 19 bases left in between. The CDR3 loop is CASSLDQDNGKDQPQHF. The CDR3 DNA is TGTGCCAGCAGTTTAGATCAGGACAACGGAAAAGATCAGCCCCAGCATTTT.

This clone turned up a few times. The chain has TRBV11-2 and TRBJ1-2, with 11 bases identical to TRBD1. V dropped 5 bases and J dropped 2; count of bases not matched to a gene: 4. The CDR3 extends over 15 amino acids. Germline V gives CDR1 SGHAT, CDR2 FQNNGV. In DNA form, the CDR3 reads TGTGCCAGCAGCCCCGGGACAGGGGGAAACTATGGCTACACCTTC. Protein sequence: CASSPGTGGNYGYTF.

The V call is TRBV29-1, the J call TRBJ1-1, with TRBD1 matching 9 bases. CDR1 is SQVTM, CDR2 ANQGSEA, per germline. The CDR3 totals 14 residues. V shed 7 bases and J 0 bases; nucleotides not matched to a gene: 6. Here the CDR3 DNA reads TGCAGCGCAGACCGGGACAGGGTGAACACTGAAGCTTTCTTT. Residues: CSADRDRVNTEAFF.

The chain links TRBV4-3 to TRBJ2-5; D perhaps matches TRBD1 (5 bases). Trimming cost V 0 bases and J 4 bases, with 12 bases left between them. The CDR3 spans 15 residues. Germline V gene sequence: CDR1 LGHNA, CDR2 YSLEER. CDR3 nucleotide sequence: TGCGCCAGCAGCCAAGATCTGACAGCTCTAGAGACCCAGTACTTC. It codes for CASSQDLTALETQYF.

This chain uses TRBV2 with TRBJ2-5; a possible D gene is TRBD2 (6 bases). The CDR3 extends over 14 amino acids. Trimming left V 7 bases short and J 11 bases short, with 23 bases between. In germline, CDR1 is SNHLY, CDR2 FYNNEI. Here the CDR3 DNA reads TGTGCCAGCACGCTGCGGGGCGGCCTGGGGGAGCAGTACTTC. It codes for CASTLRGGLGEQYF.

The CDR3 region has the DNA TGTGCCAGCATTAAGGCCAGCCCCTACGAGCAGTACTTC. Its translation is CASIKASPYEQYF. This chain uses TRBV28 with TRBJ2-7; D gene ambiguous. Looked up from germline, CDR1 is MDHEN and CDR2 is SYDVKM. The CDR3 extends over 13 amino acids. The V gene lost 7 bases and the J gene lost 2 bases, with 12 bases spanning the gap.

The CDR3 sequence: CASITPHSYEQYF. CDR3 nucleotide sequence: TGTGCCAGCATCACCCCGCACAGCTACGAGCAGTACTTC. The V gene is TRBV28, the J gene TRBJ2-7; D is uncertain. V was clipped by 7 bases and J by 3 bases, with 13 bases between them. This CDR3 has 13 residues. Germline values: CDR1 MDHEN, CDR2 SYDVKM. The variable domain in full, with the rest retrieved from reference TRBV28 and TRBJ2-7, is DVKVTQSSRYLVKRTGEKVFLECVQDMDHENMFWYRQDPGLGLRLIYFSYDVKMKEKGDIPEGYSVSREKKERFSLILESASTNQTSMYLCASITPHSYEQYFGPGTRLTVT.

The chain uses TRBV28 and TRBJ2-7; tentative D call: TRBD2 (6 bases). Germline V gene data show CDR1 as MDHEN and CDR2 as SYDVKM. The CDR3 consists of 15 residues. V was clipped by 1 base and J by 0 bases, with 10 bases between them. The DNA for the CDR3 is TGTGCCAGCAGTTTATTGGGGGGAGGCTCCTACGAGCAGTACTTC. It yields the protein CASSLLGGGSYEQYF. Based on the CDR3 plus reference TRBV28 and TRBJ2-7, the full variable domain is DVKVTQSSRYLVKRTGEKVFLECVQDMDHENMFWYRQDPGLGLRLIYFSYDVKMKEKGDIPEGYSVSREKKERFSLILESASTNQTSMYLCASSLLGGGSYEQYFGPGTRLTVT.

The chain combines TRBV6-1 with TRBJ1-4, with D perhaps matching TRBD1 (6 bases). The CDR3 is made up of 14 amino acids. Looked up from germline, CDR1 is MNHNS and CDR2 is SASEGT. V shed 8 bases and J shed 3 bases, with 13 bases lying between them. The CDR3 here is CASGRGLANEKLFF. The CDR3 DNA sequence: TGTGCCAGCGGTCGGGGGCTGGCTAATGAAAAACTGTTTTTT.

This clone has just one count. The V gene is TRBV18, the J gene TRBJ2-7, with 11 bases aligning to TRBD2. The J segment lost 3 bases and the V segment lost 0 bases, leaving 13 bases of the junction unmatched. The CDR3 is 19 residues long. Per germline, CDR1 KGHSH and CDR2 LQKENI. The DNA for the CDR3 is TGTGCCAGCTCACCACCGACGGCTAGCGGGAGGACCTACCACTACGAGCAGTACTTC. Translation: CASSPPTASGRTYHYEQYF.

The V call is TRBV28, the J call TRBJ2-1; a weak D match, TRBD2 (5 bases). Trimming shortened V by 6 bases and J by 6 bases, and 21 bases separated the two germline ends. There are 16 residues in the CDR3. Germline V gene data show CDR1 as MDHEN and CDR2 as SYDVKM. CDR3 bases: TGTGCCAGCAGCTCTCTCCGAGGGCTAAATCGCAATGAGCAGTTCTTC. This encodes CASSSLRGLNRNEQFF.

The J gene is TRBJ1-2, the V gene TRBV10-3; 10 nucleotides agree with TRBD1. The CDR3 is 15 residues long. Germline CDR1 is ENHRY and CDR2 is SYGVKD. Unmatched junction bases numbered 16, after V lost 11 bases and J lost 7 bases. CDR3 sequence: CAANGGDRGSAGYTF. In DNA, the CDR3 is TGTGCCGCGAATGGAGGGGACAGGGGTTCAGCTGGCTACACCTTC.

This clone was counted between two and nine times. The chain employs TRBV7-2 and TRBJ2-3; D gene ambiguous. V was clipped by 2 bases and J by 2 bases, with 8 bases between them. Germline assignment: CDR1 SGHTA and CDR2 FQGNSA. This CDR3 has 14 amino acids. The CDR3 sequence: CASSLLPLTDTQYF. The DNA of the CDR3 is TGTGCCAGCAGCTTACTTCCACTCACAGATACGCAGTATTTT.

The chain carries TRBV30 and TRBJ1-2; TRBD1 matches 10 bases. Germline values: CDR1 GTSNPN, CDR2 SVGIG (reference sequence). The J segment lost 5 bases and the V segment lost 5 bases, leaving 5 bases of the junction unmatched. The CDR3 totals 13 residues. This chain's CDR3 is CAWGDRGSYGYTF. In DNA form, the CDR3 reads TGTGCCTGGGGGGACAGGGGCTCGTATGGCTACACCTTC.

This clone was detected a few times. The chain combines TRBV25-1 with TRBJ1-1, with a possible D match to TRBD1 (5 bases). CDR1 is MGHDK, CDR2 SYGVNS, per germline. Trimming pared 3 bases from V and 7 bases from J, leaving 6 bases between. The CDR3 covers 11 residues. The CDR3 DNA follows: TGTGCCAGCAGTGATCAGGGTGAAGCTTTCTTT. Amino acids: CASSDQGEAFF. Using reference TRBV25-1 and TRBJ1-1 for the parts outside the CDR3, the full variable domain is EADIYQTPRYLVIGTGKKITLECSQTMGHDKMYWYQQDPGMELHLIHYSYGVNSTEKGDLSSESTVSRIRTEHFPLTLESARPSHTSQYLCASSDQGEAFFGQGTRLTVV.

The chain combines TRBV10-3 with TRBJ2-1, with 7 nucleotides matching TRBD2. Unmatched junction bases numbered 7, after V lost 3 bases and J lost 2 bases. Germline V gene lookup returns CDR1 ENHRY and CDR2 SYGVKD. The CDR3 totals 16 residues. The CDR3 DNA follows: TGTGCCATCAGTGACCCTGGGGGGGAGACCTACAATGAGCAGTTCTTC. Its protein product is CAISDPGGETYNEQFF.

V and J are TRBV4-1 and TRBJ2-1; no definite D call. V was clipped by 1 base and J by 1 base, with 5 bases between them. The germline V gene has CDR1 MGHRA and CDR2 YSYEKL. CDR3 length equals 14 residues. The CDR3 sequence: CASSQGISYNEQFF. CDR3 DNA sequence: TGCGCCAGCAGCCAAGGGATATCCTACAATGAGCAGTTCTTC.

The CDR3 reads CASSPSGGAGNEQFF. The CDR3 DNA sequence: TGTGCCAGCAGCCCTAGCGGGGGGGCGGGAAATGAGCAGTTCTTC. V usage is TRBV5-4 and J usage is TRBJ2-1; 12 positions agree with TRBD2. Trimming cost V 4 bases and J 7 bases; bases outside gene matches: 6. In germline, CDR1 is SGHNT, CDR2 YYREEE (reference sequence). The CDR3 contains 15 residues.

V and J are TRBV29-1 and TRBJ1-2; a weak D match, TRBD1 (5 bases). V was clipped by 7 bases and J by 4 bases, with 13 bases between them. The germline V gene encodes CDR1 SQVTM and CDR2 ANQGSEA. The CDR3 has 12 amino acids. The CDR3 reads CSAGGFSYGYTF. In DNA form, the CDR3 reads TGCAGCGCCGGGGGGTTCAGCTATGGCTACACCTTC.

This chain connects TRBV29-1 to TRBJ2-5; TRBD1 is a possible D gene (7 bases). Between the trimmed V and J ends, which lost 4 bases and 4 bases, there was a span of 19 bases. CDR1 is SQVTM, CDR2 ANQGSEA, per germline. This CDR3 region has 15 residues. The CDR3 here is CSVVLSRGTRETQYF. CDR3 DNA: TGCAGCGTTGTCTTGTCCAGGGGGACTCGAGAGACCCAGTACTTC.

This clone was counted a single time. The rearrangement joins TRBV29-1 to TRBJ2-2; TRBD1 aligns across 9 bases. Germline CDR1 SQVTM, CDR2 ANQGSEA. CDR3 length equals 16 residues. The junction had 11 bases not matched to a gene; V was cut back by 3 bases and J by 6 bases. The CDR3 sequence: CSVEGTGSGTAGELFF. The CDR3 nucleotides read TGCAGCGTTGAGGGGACAGGGAGTGGAACCGCCGGGGAGCTGTTTTTT.